The 2 T cell receptor beta chains below come from one sample, sequenced in a study of T cell changes during pregnancy in multiple sclerosis. Some clones are missing from TCRdb's copy, which holds only in-frame ones; the method was immunoSEQ multiplex PCR. The sample comprises tens of thousands of clones, almost 95% of which are singletons, and approximately 2.2% rests with the top ten. Material: peripheral blood, obtained before pregnancy. These receptors originate from a female donor with multiple sclerosis, enrolled in a pregnancy study.

This chain connects TRBV5-1 to TRBJ1-1; 10 positions match TRBD1. This CDR3 is built from 14 residues. CDR1 SGHRS and CDR2 YFSETQ come from the germline V gene. V lost 3 bases, J lost 4 bases, and 3 bases stayed unmatched. The CDR3 region is CASSSTGGGTEAFF. The CDR3 DNA reads as TGCGCCAGCAGCTCGACAGGGGGCGGCACTGAAGCTTTCTTT. The full variable domain, its missing parts supplied by reference TRBV5-1 and TRBJ1-1, is KAGVTQTPRYLIKTRGQQVTLSCSPISGHRSVSWYQQTPGQGLQFLFEYFSETQRNKGNFPGRFSGRQFSNSRSEMNVSTLELGDSALYLCASSSTGGGTEAFFGQGTRLTVV.

The chain joins TRBV29-1 to TRBJ2-7; 11 bases align to TRBD2. This CDR3 spans 14 amino acids. V was clipped by 6 bases and J by 4 bases; unmatched bases: 8. The germline V gene has CDR1 SQVTM and CDR2 ANQGSEA. The CDR3 protein is CSVVAGGALYEQYF. The DNA for the CDR3 is TGCAGCGTGGTAGCGGGAGGGGCCCTGTACGAGCAGTACTTC.